This T cell receptor (beta chain) comes out of a study of beta chain features in type 1 diabetes. Study background: Sorted cells from all samples, numbering 107,917,701, were examined. Notes on the study in general: People with Type 1 diabetes carried modestly yet significantly shorter TCRB CDR3s in all four CD4+ subsets.

The V gene lost 4 bases and the J gene lost 11 bases, with 12 bases spanning the gap. The germline CDR1 and CDR2 sequences are SGHRS and YFSETQ. The CDR3 consists of 12 residues. Points on this clone: Its antigen is undetermined.

Sequenced material consisted of expressed TCRB transcripts (all of the isolated RNA was reverse transcribed). Produced via immunoSEQ multiplex PCR; TCRdb's table is partial and in-frame only. The table shows hundreds of thousands of clones, with roughly 17% occurring only once. The chain employs TRBV5-1 and TRBJ2-2; D is possibly TRBD1 (6 bases). Sequencing input: naive CD4+ T cells from blood. The sequence was obtained from a woman aged 18 to 35 in good health. CDR3 bases: TGCGCCAGCAGCCTGACAGGAGGAGAGCTGTTTTTT. Translating gives CASSLTGGELFF.